These 13 T cell receptor beta chains share one sample of origin, sequenced in a study of spatial heterogeneity in lung cancer. Time point defined: sample taken at primary tumor resection. No cell sorting; template was whole RNA from tumor, lung tissue or PBMC. Each CDR3 protein gets one entry after TCRdb re-called the 5' RACE reads with MiXCR. The sample has 80,000 to 95,000 distinct CDR3 sequences; under 9% are singletons. Sequenced material: PBMCs, taken at surgery. The receptors shown here come from a male donor with early-stage non-small cell lung cancer.

This clonotype was observed many times. Here the CDR3 DNA reads TGTGCCAGCAGCCCGGGACCATACAATGAGCAGTTCTTC. It yields the protein CASSPGPYNEQFF. The chain has TRBV6-4 and TRBJ2-1; perhaps D is TRBD1 or TRBD2 (5 bases each). Germline lookup yields CDR1 MRHNA and CDR2 SNTAGT. CDR3 length equals 13 residues. Between the trimmed V and J ends, which lost 6 bases and 4 bases, there was a span of 10 bases.

Regarding this clonotype: Germline is not matched at one junction end, which may reflect a read error. The genes are TRBV7-9 and TRBJ1-5; no clear D gene. From germline, CDR1 is SEHNR and CDR2 FQNEAQ (reference sequence). The CDR3 covers 12 residues. This chain's CDR3 is CASQKGNHPQHF. Here the CDR3 DNA reads TGTGCCTCCCAAAAGGGAAATCACCCCCAGCATTTT. Drawing the rest from reference TRBV7-9 and TRBJ1-5, the complete variable domain is DTGVSQNPRHKITKRGQNVTFRCDPISEHNRLYWYRQTLGQGPEFLTYFQNEAQLEKSRLLSDRFSAERPKGSFSTLEIQRTEQGDSAMYLCASQKGNHPQHFGDGTRLSIL.

This clonotype was seen many times. This chain uses TRBV18 with TRBJ1-5; D might be TRBD1 (6 bases). This CDR3 region has 15 residues. The germline gives CDR1 KGHSH, CDR2 LQKENI. With 1 base removed from V and 6 bases from J, the gap between germline ends came to 13 bases. The CDR3 region has the DNA TGTGCCAGCTCACCACAGGGAGTAGGGGGTCAGCCCCAGCATTTT. Amino acids: CASSPQGVGGQPQHF.

DNA of the CDR3: TGCAGCGTTAGACAGGGGACGGGAAACACCATATATTTT. This translates into CSVRQGTGNTIYF. The V gene is TRBV29-1, the J gene TRBJ1-3; 8 positions match TRBD1. J was trimmed by 4 bases and V by 5 bases; bases with no gene match: 4. Germline V lookup: CDR1 SQVTM, CDR2 ANQGSEA. This CDR3 spans 13 amino acids.

This clonotype has just a few counts. J is TRBJ2-7 and V is TRBV2; 11 bases agree with TRBD2. The germline V gene has CDR1 SNHLY and CDR2 FYNNEI. The CDR3 length is 15 residues. The ends lost 7 bases at V and 2 bases at J; junction bases unmatched: 7. This chain's CDR3 is CASNTGLAGAYEQYF. CDR3 bases: TGTGCCAGCAATACCGGACTAGCGGGTGCCTACGAGCAGTACTTC.

In its sample, this clonotype was seen many times. The J gene is TRBJ2-6, the V gene TRBV10-3; 10 bases line up with TRBD1. The trim removed 11 bases at V and 2 bases at J, leaving 9 bases unmatched. The CDR3 contains 16 residues. Looked up from germline, CDR1 is ENHRY and CDR2 is SYGVKD. The CDR3 sequence is CAVSGTGVTGANVLTF. DNA for the CDR3: TGTGCCGTATCCGGGACAGGGGTGACTGGGGCCAACGTCCTGACTTTC.

This clonotype was seen ten or more times. This sequence joins TRBV6-6 and TRBJ2-7; D may match TRBD1 or TRBD2 (7 bases each). Germline V gene lookup returns CDR1 MNHNY and CDR2 SVGAGI (reference sequence). The CDR3 covers 13 residues. V lost 2 bases and J lost 7, with 12 bases in between. CDR3 coding DNA: TGTGCCAGCAGTTACGGTCAGGGGGGGGAGCAGTACTTC. As protein: CASSYGQGGEQYF.

This chain links TRBV11-2 with TRBJ2-3, with 9 nucleotides matching TRBD2. This CDR3 contains 18 residues. The V segment lost 1 base and the J segment 2 bases; nucleotides outside the gene matches: 10. The germline V gene encodes CDR1 SGHAT and CDR2 FQNNGV. The CDR3 sequence is CASSLGVGTSRFTDTQYF. DNA of the CDR3: TGTGCCAGCAGCTTAGGGGTTGGGACTAGCCGATTCACAGATACGCAGTATTTT.

This clonotype was detected ten times or more. The V call is TRBV20-1, the J call TRBJ2-3; no definite D call. The CDR3 is 12 amino acids. In germline, CDR1 is DFQATT, CDR2 SNEGSKA (reference sequence). V was pared by 3 bases and J by 5 bases, with 9 bases between. In DNA form, the CDR3 reads TGCAGTGCTAGTGGCAATCAAGATACGCAGTATTTT. Translation gives CSASGNQDTQYF.

Many counts were recorded for this clonotype. V usage is TRBV30 and J usage is TRBJ2-3; possibly TRBD1 for D (5 bases). CDR3 size: 14 residues. V lost 4 bases to trimming and J lost 0 bases, with 11 bases between them. CDR1 and CDR2 (germline): GTSNPN, SVGIG (reference sequence). CDR3 nucleotide sequence: TGTGCCTGGAAGCTCGCAGGGAGCACAGATACGCAGTATTTT. It is translated as CAWKLAGSTDTQYF.

Many counts were recorded for this clonotype. The germline gene is not matched at one end of the junction; a read error may be the cause. CDR3 in DNA: TGCAGTGCTAGCGATGGGGGTTCGCCGATCTTC. Translation: CSASDGGSPIF. V gene TRBV20-1 combines with J gene TRBJ2-7; D might be TRBD1 or TRBD2, each matching 5 bases. Germline V lookup: CDR1 DFQATT, CDR2 SNEGSKA (reference sequence). This CDR3 is 11 amino acids long.

This clonotype was counted ten times or more. The CDR3 bases are TGTGCCAGTAGTTTACAGGGGAATCAGCCCCAGCATTTT. Translation gives CASSLQGNQPQHF. The chain links TRBV19 to TRBJ1-5, with 7 bases that match TRBD1. Germline V CDR1 and CDR2: LNHDA, SQIVND (reference sequence). The CDR3 length is 13 residues. J gave up 4 bases and V 5 bases, and 2 bases lay outside the gene matches.

In its sample, this clonotype was seen many times. The V gene is TRBV10-3, the J gene TRBJ2-5; possible D gene TRBD1, 5 bases. Germline CDR1 and CDR2: ENHRY and SYGVKD. This CDR3 is 13 amino acids long. V dropped 4 bases and J dropped 2 bases, with 8 bases sitting between them. The CDR3 DNA reads TGTGCCATCAGTGTGACAGCGCAAGAGACCCAGTACTTC. This sequence encodes CAISVTAQETQYF.